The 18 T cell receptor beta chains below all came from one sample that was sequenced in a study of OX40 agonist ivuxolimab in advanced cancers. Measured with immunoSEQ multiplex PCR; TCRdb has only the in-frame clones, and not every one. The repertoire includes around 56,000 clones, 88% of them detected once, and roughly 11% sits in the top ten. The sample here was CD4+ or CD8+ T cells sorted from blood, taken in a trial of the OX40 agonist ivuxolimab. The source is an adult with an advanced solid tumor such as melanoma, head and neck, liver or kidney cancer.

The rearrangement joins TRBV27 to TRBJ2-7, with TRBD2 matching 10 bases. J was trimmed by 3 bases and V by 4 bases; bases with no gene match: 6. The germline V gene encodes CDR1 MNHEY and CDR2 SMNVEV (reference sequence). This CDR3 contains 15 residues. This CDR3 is CASSSPLAGDYEQYF. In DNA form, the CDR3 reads TGTGCCAGCAGTTCCCCCCTAGCGGGAGACTACGAGCAGTACTTC.

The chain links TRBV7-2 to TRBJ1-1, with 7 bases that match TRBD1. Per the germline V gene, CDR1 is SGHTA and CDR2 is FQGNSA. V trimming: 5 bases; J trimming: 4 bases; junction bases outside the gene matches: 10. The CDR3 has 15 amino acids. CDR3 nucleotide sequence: TGTGCCAGCAGCGAGGCCCCAGGGGGACTCACTGAAGCTTTCTTT. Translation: CASSEAPGGLTEAFF.

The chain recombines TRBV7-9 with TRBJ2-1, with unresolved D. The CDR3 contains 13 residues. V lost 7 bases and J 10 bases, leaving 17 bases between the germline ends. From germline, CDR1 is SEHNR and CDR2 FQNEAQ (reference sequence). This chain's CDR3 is CASNYLEIPEQFF. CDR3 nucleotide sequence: TGTGCCAGCAACTATCTTGAGATTCCCGAGCAGTTCTTC.

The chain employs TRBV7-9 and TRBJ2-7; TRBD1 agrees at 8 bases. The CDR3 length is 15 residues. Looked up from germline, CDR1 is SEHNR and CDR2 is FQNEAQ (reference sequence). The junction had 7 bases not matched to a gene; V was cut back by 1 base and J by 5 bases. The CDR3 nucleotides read TGTGCCAGCAGCTTAGAAGGGACAGGAAGGAACGAGCAGTACTTC. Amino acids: CASSLEGTGRNEQYF.

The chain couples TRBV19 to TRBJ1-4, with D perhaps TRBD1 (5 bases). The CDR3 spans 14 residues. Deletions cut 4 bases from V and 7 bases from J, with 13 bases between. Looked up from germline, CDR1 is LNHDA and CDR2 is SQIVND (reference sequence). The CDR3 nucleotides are TGTGCCAGTAGTACCCATCCGGGGGGTGAAAAACTGTTTTTT. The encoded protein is CASSTHPGGEKLFF. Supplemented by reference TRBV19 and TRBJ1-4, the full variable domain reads DGGITQSPKYLFRKEGQNVTLSCEQNLNHDAMYWYRQDPGQGLRLIYYSQIVNDFQKGDIAEGYSVSREKKESFPLTVTSAQKNPTAFYLCASSTHPGGEKLFFGSGTQLSVL.

CDR3 protein: CASSPLEGDDRRGGPGGYTF. The CDR3, as DNA: TGTGCCAGCTCACCACTGGAAGGGGATGACAGGCGGGGCGGCCCCGGTGGCTACACCTTC. The J gene is TRBJ1-2, the V gene TRBV18, with a weak D call TRBD1 (6 bases). V was pared by 1 base and J by 7 bases, with 31 bases between. CDR1 is KGHSH and CDR2 is LQKENI in the germline V gene. The CDR3 is 20 amino acids. Combining the CDR3 with reference TRBV18 and TRBJ1-2 gives the whole variable domain NAGVMQNPRHLVRRRGQEARLRCSPMKGHSHVYWYRQLPEEGLKFMVYLQKENIIDESGMPKERFSAEFPKEGPSILRIQQVVRGDSAAYFCASSPLEGDDRRGGPGGYTFGSGTRLTVV.

In DNA, the CDR3 is TGTGCCAGCAGTGAAACGGCGGGAGGGCATGAGACCCAGTACTTC. The encoded protein is CASSETAGGHETQYF. The gene calls are TRBV2 and TRBJ2-5, with TRBD2 matching 9 bases. Trimming took 2 bases from V and 5 from J; bases not matched to a gene: 6. CDR1 is SNHLY, CDR2 FYNNEI, per germline. This CDR3 has 15 residues.

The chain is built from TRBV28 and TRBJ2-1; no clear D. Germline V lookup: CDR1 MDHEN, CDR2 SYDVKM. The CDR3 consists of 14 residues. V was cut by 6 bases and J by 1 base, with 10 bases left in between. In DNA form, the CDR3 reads TGTGCCAGCAGAGACCCCGGGTCCTACAATGAGCAGTTCTTC. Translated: CASRDPGSYNEQFF.

The CDR3: CASSVVGGRAGELFF. The CDR3 DNA is TGTGCCAGCAGCGTAGTTGGCGGGAGGGCCGGGGAGCTGTTTTTT. V usage is TRBV9 and J usage is TRBJ2-2, with 9 positions matching TRBD2. The CDR3 is made up of 15 amino acids. Germline CDR1 reads SGDLS; CDR2 reads YYNGEE. Unmatched junction bases numbered 3, after V lost 0 bases and J lost 6 bases.

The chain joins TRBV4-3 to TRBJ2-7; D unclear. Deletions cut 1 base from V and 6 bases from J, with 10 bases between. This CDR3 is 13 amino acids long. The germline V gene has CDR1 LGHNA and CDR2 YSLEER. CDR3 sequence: CASSQAKGFEQYF. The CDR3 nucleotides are TGCGCCAGCAGCCAAGCGAAGGGCTTCGAGCAGTACTTC.

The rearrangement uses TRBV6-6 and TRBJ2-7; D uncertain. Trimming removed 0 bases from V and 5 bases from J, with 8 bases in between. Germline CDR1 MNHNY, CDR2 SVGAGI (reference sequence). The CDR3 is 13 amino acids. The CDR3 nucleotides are TGTGCCAGCAGTTACTCAATGGGGAACGAGCAGTACTTC. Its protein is CASSYSMGNEQYF.

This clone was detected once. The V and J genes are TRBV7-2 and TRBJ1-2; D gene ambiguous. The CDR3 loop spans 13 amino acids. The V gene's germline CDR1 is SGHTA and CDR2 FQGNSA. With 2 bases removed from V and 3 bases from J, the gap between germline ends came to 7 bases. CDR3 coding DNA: TGTGCCAGCAGCTTACCCGAAGACTATGGCTACACCTTC. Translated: CASSLPEDYGYTF.

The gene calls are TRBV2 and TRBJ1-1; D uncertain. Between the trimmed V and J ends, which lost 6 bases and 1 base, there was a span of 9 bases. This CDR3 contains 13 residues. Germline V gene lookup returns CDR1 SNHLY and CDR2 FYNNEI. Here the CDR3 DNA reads TGTGCCAGCAGGAAGGTGGGGAACACTGAAGCTTTCTTT. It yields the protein CASRKVGNTEAFF.

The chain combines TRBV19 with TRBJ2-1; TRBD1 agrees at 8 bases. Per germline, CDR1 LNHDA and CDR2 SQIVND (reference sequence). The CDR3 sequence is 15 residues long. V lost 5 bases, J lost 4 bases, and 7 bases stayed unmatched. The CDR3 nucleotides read TGTGCCAGTAGTTTGGGGACAGGTGGTTACAATGAGCAGTTCTTC. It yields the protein CASSLGTGGYNEQFF.

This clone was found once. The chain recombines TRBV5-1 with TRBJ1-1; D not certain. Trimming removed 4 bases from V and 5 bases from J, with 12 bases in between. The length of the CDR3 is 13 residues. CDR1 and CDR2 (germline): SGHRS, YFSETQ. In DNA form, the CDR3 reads TGCGCCAGCAGCACCTTGATTGGGACTGAAGCTTTCTTT. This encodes CASSTLIGTEAFF.

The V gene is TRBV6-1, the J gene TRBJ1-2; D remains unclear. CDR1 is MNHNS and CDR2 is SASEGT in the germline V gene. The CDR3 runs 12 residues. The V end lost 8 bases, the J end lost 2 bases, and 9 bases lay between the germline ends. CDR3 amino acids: CASEAKNYGYTF. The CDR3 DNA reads TGTGCCAGCGAAGCCAAAAACTATGGCTACACCTTC.

The CDR3 coding sequence is TGCGCCAGCAGCTCGGCCGGGGAGCTGTTTTTT. As protein: CASSSAGELFF. The chain links TRBV10-2 to TRBJ2-2; D not certain. V was cut by 6 bases and J by 6 bases, with 5 bases left in between. The CDR3 spans 11 residues. Looked up from germline, CDR1 is WSHSY and CDR2 is SAAADI.

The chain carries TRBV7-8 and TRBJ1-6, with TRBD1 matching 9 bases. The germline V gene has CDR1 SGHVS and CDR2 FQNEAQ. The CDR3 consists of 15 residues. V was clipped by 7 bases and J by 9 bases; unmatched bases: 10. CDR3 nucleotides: TGTGCCAGCATCCCCACGACAGGGGGAAGTTCACCCCTCCACTTT. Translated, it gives CASIPTTGGSSPLHF.